This T cell receptor (beta chain) was captured in a study of regulatory T cells in long-lasting Graves disease. For this clonotype: Its antigen is not known.

This CDR3 is built from 13 residues. Germline assignment: CDR1 DFQATT and CDR2 SNEGSKA (reference sequence). J was trimmed by 4 bases and V by 8 bases; bases with no gene match: 4. As for time point: newly diagnosed GD, antithyroid drugs for less than 3 months. Extracted RNA from PBMCs served as the source of the TCR library. One endocrinology department in Xi'an, China, was where patients came from. The authors built TCR beta libraries using iRepertoire HTBI primers and Arm-PCR of CDR3 regions. Authors' methods: Across samples, 60 or so TRBV and more than twelve TRBJ segments were found. TCRdb recomputed calls from the multiplex PCR reads with MiXCR, one row per CDR3 protein. These V and J calls are TCRdb output, not the study's own analysis. The sample holds roughly 400,000 distinct CDR3 sequences; about 15% are singletons and the top ten take roughly 23%. Study outcomes and limitations: Persistent disease preferred TRBV28, TRBJ1-2 and TRBJ2-5; new disease, TRBV20-1 and TRBJ2-1.

The sample was also linked to a second study, of T cells in Graves' hyperthyroidism and ophthalmopathy. As that report states: Hyperthyroidism, newly diagnosed and lasting under 2 months, affected patients aged 18 to 65.

The TCR was taken from a woman younger than 35 with Graves disease. The chain recombines TRBV20-1 with TRBJ2-1; TRBD2 matches at 11 bases. Specimen: peripheral blood mononuclear cells (PBMCs), collected at new diagnosis, from a patient treated with antithyroid drugs. The CDR3 region is CSQTSGAYNEQFF. The DNA for the CDR3 is TGCAGTCAGACTAGCGGGGCTTACAATGAGCAGTTCTTC.